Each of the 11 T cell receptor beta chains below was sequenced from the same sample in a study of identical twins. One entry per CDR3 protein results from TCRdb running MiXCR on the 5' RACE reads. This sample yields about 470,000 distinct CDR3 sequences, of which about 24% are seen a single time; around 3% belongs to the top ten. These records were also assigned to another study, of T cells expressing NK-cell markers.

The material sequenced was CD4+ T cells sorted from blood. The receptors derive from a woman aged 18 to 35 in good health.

This CDR3 reads CASSLGGRSSYNEQFF. CDR3 nucleotides: TGTGCCAGCAGCTTAGGTGGCAGGAGCTCCTACAATGAGCAGTTCTTC. This rearrangement joins TRBV11-3 to TRBJ2-1, with unresolved D. Looked up from germline, CDR1 is SGHNT and CDR2 is YENEEA. With 1 base removed from V and 0 bases from J, the gap between germline ends came to 10 bases. The CDR3 consists of 16 residues.

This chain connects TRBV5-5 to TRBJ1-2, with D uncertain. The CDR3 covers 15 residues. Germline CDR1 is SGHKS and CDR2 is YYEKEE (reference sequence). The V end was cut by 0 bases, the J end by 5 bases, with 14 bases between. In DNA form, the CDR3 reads TGTGCCAGCAGCTTGGTACCAGATGCTTTGTATGGCTACACCTTC. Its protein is CASSLVPDALYGYTF.

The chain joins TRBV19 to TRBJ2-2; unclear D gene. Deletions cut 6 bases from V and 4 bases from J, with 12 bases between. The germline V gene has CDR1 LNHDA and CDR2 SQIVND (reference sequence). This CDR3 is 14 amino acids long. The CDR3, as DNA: TGTGCCAGTAGGGGATCGTCTTTCACCGGGGAGCTGTTTTTT. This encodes CASRGSSFTGELFF.

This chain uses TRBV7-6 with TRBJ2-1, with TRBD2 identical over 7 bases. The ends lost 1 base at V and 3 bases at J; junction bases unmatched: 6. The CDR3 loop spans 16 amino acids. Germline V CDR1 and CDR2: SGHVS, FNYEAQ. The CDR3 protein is CASSLEGGSVYNEQFF. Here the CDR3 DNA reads TGTGCCAGCAGCTTAGAAGGCGGGAGTGTCTACAATGAGCAGTTCTTC.

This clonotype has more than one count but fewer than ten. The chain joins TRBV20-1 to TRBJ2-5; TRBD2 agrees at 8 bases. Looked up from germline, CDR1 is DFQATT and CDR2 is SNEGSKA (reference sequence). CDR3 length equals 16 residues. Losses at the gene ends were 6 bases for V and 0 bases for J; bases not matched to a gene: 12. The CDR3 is CSATSSLAAYQETQYF. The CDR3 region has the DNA TGCAGTGCCACCTCCTCACTAGCGGCGTACCAAGAGACCCAGTACTTC.

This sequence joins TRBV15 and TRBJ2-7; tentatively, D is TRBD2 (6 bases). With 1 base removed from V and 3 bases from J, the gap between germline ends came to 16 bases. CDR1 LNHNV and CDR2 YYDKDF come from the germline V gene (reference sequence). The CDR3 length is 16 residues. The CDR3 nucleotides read TGTGCCACCAGCAGAGGTACGGGGGTAAGCTTCTACGAGCAGTACTTC. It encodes CATSRGTGVSFYEQYF. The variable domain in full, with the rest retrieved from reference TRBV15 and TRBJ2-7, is DAMVIQNPRYQVTQFGKPVTLSCSQTLNHNVMYWYQQKSSQAPKLLFHYYDKDFNNEADTPDNFQSRRPNTSFCFLDIRSPGLGDTAMYLCATSRGTGVSFYEQYFGPGTRLTVT.

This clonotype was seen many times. The CDR3 region has the DNA TGCAGTGCCTCAGACCGGGACCTGCGCACAGATACGCAGTATTTT. Translation gives CSASDRDLRTDTQYF. V gene TRBV20-1 combines with J gene TRBJ2-3, with D perhaps matching TRBD1 or TRBD2 (5 bases each). The CDR3 runs to 15 residues. The V and J ends lost 6 bases and 1 base respectively, with 17 bases between them. The V gene's germline CDR1 is DFQATT and CDR2 SNEGSKA (reference sequence).

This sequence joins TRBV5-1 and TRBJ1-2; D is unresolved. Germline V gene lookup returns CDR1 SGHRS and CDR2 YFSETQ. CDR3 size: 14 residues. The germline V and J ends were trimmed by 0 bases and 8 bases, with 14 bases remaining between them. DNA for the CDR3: TGCGCCAGCAGCTTGGGTCTGGCAGCCAGCGGCTACACCTTC. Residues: CASSLGLAASGYTF.

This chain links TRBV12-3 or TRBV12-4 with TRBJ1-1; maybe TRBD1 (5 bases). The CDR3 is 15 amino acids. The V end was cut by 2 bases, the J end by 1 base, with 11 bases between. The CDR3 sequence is CASSLKTVKNTEAFF. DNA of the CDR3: TGTGCCAGCAGTTTAAAGACAGTGAAGAACACTGAAGCTTTCTTT.

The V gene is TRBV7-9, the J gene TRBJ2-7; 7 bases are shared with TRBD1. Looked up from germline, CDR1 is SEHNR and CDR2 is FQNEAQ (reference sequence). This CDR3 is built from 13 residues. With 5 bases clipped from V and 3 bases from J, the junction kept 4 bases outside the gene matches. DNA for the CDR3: TGTGCCAGCAGCACCAGACAGGGCTACGAGCAGTACTTC. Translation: CASSTRQGYEQYF. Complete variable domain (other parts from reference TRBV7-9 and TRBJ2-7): DTGVSQNPRHKITKRGQNVTFRCDPISEHNRLYWYRQTLGQGPEFLTYFQNEAQLEKSRLLSDRFSAERPKGSFSTLEIQRTEQGDSAMYLCASSTRQGYEQYFGPGTRLTVT.

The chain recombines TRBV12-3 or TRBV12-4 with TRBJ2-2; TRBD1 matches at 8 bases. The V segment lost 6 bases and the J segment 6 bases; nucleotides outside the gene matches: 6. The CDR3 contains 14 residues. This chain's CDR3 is CASSRTGWAGELFF. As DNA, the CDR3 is TGTGCCAGCAGCCGGACAGGGTGGGCCGGGGAGCTGTTTTTT.